This entry lists 3 T cell receptor beta chains sequenced from one sample in a study of blood T cell repertoires in COVID-19. Sequenced by immunoSEQ multiplex PCR; TCRdb stores in-frame clones only, minus some. The table includes around 300,000 clones, approximately 86% detected once. Sequencing input: peripheral blood. The receptors were gathered from a woman between 50 and 59 years old with active or convalescent COVID-19.

This clone was counted between two and nine times. The chain carries TRBV11-3 and TRBJ2-7, with 9 bases identical to TRBD2. J lost 3 bases, V lost 1 base, and 4 bases had no gene match. There are 15 residues in the CDR3. Germline V CDR1 and CDR2: SGHNT, YENEEA. This CDR3 reads CASSLGRGRDYEQYF. The CDR3 bases are TGTGCCAGCAGCTTAGGTCGCGGGAGGGACTACGAGCAGTACTTC.

The chain employs TRBV3-1 (or the pseudogene TRBV3-2) and TRBJ2-3; D is unresolved. The CDR3 is 12 residues long. Germline lookup yields CDR1 LGHDT and CDR2 YNNKEL (reference sequence). Trimming stripped 2 bases from V and 6 bases from J, with 6 bases between. CDR3 sequence (DNA): TGTGCCAGCAGCCAACTCCTGGATACGCAGTATTTT. Its translation: CASSQLLDTQYF.

J is TRBJ1-2 and V is TRBV18; no definite D call. V was shortened by 3 bases and J by 7 bases, with 12 bases between the two germline ends. Looked up from germline, CDR1 is KGHSH and CDR2 is LQKENI. CDR3 size: 13 residues. The CDR3 reads CASSPSREGGYTF. CDR3 in DNA: TGTGCCAGCTCACCCTCCCGTGAGGGTGGCTACACCTTC.